The clone carrying this TCR beta chain came up many times. Antigen: not known. The cDNA came from 5'RACE, which used 10-nucleotide random UMIs. TCRdb reprocessed the 5' RACE reads via MiXCR and lists one record per CDR3 protein. In the table there are roughly 75,000 distinct CDR3 sequences, 2.5% to 3% of which are singletons. These data originate in a study of neurological immune-mediated disorders. The length of the CDR3 is 14 residues. CDR1 is ENHRY, CDR2 SYGVKD, per germline. Trimming left V 3 bases short and J 3 bases short, with 12 bases between. Study-level points and caveats: A possible signature was seen in one related-CDR3 cluster, into which phylogenetic grouping placed the repertoires of 18 of 34 multiple sclerosis patients. Patients with HTLV-1-associated myelopathy showed the most TCR clonal expansion. Those with multiple sclerosis showed the least, falling below healthy controls.

The source is a woman in her 30s with multiple sclerosis. The V call is TRBV10-3, the J call TRBJ2-7; D perhaps matches TRBD1 (6 bases). The specimen was PBMCs. CDR3 region: CAISETQGYYEQYF. CDR3 nucleotide sequence: TGTGCCATCAGTGAAACACAGGGTTACTACGAGCAGTACTTC.